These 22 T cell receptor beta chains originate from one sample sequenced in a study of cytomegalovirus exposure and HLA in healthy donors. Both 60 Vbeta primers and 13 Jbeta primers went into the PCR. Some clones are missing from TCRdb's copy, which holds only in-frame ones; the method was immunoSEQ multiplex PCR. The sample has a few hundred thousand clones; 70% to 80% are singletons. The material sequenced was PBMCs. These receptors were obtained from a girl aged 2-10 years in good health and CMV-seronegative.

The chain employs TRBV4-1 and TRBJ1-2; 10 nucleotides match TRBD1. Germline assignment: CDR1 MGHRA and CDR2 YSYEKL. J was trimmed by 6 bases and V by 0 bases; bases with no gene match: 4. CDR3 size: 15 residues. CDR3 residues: CASSQDGTGDHGYTF. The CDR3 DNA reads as TGCGCCAGCAGCCAAGACGGGACAGGGGATCATGGCTACACCTTC.

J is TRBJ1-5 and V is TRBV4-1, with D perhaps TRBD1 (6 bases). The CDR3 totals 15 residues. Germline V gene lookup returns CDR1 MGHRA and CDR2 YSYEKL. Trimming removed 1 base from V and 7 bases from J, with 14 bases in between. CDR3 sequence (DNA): TGCGCCAGCAGCCAAGTCACAGGGCGAATACAGCCCCAGCATTTT. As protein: CASSQVTGRIQPQHF.

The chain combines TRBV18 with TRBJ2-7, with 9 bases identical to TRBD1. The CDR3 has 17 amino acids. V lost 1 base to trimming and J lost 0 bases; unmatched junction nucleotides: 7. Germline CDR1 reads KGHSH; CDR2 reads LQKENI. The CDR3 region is CASSPRDRGGSSYEQYF. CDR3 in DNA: TGTGCCAGCTCACCACGCGACAGGGGGGGATCCTCCTACGAGCAGTACTTC.

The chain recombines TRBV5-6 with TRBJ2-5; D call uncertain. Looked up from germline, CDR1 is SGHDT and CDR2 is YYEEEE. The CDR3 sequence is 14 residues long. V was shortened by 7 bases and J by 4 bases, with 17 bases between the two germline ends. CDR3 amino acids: CASSPVGSIETQYF. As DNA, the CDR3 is TGTGCCAGCTCCCCCGTGGGCAGCATAGAGACCCAGTACTTC.

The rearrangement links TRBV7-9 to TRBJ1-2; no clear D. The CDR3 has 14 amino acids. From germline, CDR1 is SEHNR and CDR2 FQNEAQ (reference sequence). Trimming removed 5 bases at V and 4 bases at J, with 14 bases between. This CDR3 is CASSPSGTSYGYTF. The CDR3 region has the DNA TGTGCCAGCAGCCCCTCTGGCACAAGCTATGGCTACACCTTC.

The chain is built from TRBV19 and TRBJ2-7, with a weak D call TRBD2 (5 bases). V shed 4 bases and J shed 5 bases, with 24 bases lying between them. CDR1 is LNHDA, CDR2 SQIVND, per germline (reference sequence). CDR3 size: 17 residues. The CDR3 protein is CASSRGLSSGFSDEQYF. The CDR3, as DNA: TGTGCCAGTAGTAGAGGTCTATCGAGCGGATTTAGCGACGAGCAGTACTTC.

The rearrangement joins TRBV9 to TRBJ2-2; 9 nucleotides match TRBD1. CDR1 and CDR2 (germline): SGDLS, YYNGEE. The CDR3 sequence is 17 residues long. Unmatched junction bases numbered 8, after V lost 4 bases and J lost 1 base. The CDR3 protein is CASSPTGGTMNTGELFF. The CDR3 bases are TGTGCCAGCAGCCCGACAGGGGGGACTATGAACACCGGGGAGCTGTTTTTT.

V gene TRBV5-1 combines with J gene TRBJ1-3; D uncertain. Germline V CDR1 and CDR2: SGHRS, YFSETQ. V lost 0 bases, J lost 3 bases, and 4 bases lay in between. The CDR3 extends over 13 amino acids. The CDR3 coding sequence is TGCGCCAGCAGCTTGGACGGTGGAAACACCATATATTTT. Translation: CASSLDGGNTIYF.

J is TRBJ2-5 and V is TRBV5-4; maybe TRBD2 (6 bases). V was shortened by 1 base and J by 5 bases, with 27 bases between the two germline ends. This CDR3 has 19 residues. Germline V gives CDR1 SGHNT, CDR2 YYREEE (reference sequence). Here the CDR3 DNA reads TGTGCCAGCAGCTTGTCAGTATTGTTCGGGAGCCCCAGGGAGGAGACCCAGTACTTC. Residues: CASSLSVLFGSPREETQYF.

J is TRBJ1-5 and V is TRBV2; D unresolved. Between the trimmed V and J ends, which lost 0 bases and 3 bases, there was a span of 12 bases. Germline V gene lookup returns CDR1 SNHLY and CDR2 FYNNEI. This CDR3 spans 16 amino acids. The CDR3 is CASSEALGQINQPQHF. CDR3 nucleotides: TGTGCCAGCAGTGAAGCGCTTGGGCAGATCAATCAGCCCCAGCATTTT.

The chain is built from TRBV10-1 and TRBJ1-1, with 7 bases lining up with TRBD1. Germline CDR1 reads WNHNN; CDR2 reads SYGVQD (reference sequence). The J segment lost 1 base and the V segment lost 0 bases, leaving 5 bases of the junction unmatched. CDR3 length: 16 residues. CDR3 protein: CASSESLGQENTEAFF. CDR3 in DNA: TGCGCCAGCAGTGAGTCGTTAGGACAGGAGAACACTGAAGCTTTCTTT.

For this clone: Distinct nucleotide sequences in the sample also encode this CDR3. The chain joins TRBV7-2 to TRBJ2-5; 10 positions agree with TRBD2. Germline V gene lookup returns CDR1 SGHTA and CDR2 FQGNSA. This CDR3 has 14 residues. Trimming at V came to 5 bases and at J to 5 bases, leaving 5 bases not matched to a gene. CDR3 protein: CASSLGLAEETQYF. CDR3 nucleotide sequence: TGTGCCAGCAGCCTAGGACTAGCGGAGGAGACCCAGTACTTC.

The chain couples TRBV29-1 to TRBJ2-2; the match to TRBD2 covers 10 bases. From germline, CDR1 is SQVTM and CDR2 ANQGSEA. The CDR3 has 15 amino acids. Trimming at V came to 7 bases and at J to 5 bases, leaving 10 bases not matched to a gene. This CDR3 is CSAFKAGGETGELFF. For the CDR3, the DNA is TGCAGCGCTTTCAAAGCGGGGGGGGAAACCGGGGAGCTGTTTTTT.

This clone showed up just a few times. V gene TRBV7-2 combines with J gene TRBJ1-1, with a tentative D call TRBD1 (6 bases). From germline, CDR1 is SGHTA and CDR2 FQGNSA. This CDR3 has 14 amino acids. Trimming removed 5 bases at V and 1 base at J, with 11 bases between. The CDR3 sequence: CASSPGQGNTEAFF. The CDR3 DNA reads TGTGCCAGCAGCCCGGGACAAGGGAACACTGAAGCTTTCTTT.

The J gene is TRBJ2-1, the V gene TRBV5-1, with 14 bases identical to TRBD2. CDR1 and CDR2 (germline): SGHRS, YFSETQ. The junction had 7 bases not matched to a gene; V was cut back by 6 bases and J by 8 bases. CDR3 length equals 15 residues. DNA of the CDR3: TGCGCCAGCACGGGACTAGCGGGAGTTGAGGATGAGCAGTTCTTC. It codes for CASTGLAGVEDEQFF. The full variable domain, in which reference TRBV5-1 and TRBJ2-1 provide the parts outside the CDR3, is KAGVTQTPRYLIKTRGQQVTLSCSPISGHRSVSWYQQTPGQGLQFLFEYFSETQRNKGNFPGRFSGRQFSNSRSEMNVSTLELGDSALYLCASTGLAGVEDEQFFGPGTRLTVL.

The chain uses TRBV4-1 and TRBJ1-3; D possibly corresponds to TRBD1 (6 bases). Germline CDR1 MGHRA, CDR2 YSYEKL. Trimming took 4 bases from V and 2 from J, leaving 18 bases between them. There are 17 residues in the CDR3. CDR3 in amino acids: CASSPHKAGTTGNTIYF. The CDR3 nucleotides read TGCGCCAGCAGCCCCCACAAAGCCGGGACAACTGGAAACACCATATATTTT.

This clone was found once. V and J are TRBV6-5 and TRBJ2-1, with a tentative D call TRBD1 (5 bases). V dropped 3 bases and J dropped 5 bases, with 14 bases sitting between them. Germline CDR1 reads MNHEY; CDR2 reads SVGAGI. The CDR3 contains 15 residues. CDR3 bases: TGTGCCAGCAGTTATAAGGGGCTTATCAACAATGAGCAGTTCTTC. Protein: CASSYKGLINNEQFF.

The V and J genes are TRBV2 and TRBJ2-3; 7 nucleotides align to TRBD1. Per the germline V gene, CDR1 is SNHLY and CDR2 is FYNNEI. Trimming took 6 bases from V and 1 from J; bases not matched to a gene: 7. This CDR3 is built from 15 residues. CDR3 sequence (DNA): TGTGCCAGCAGCGGACAGGCCTCTGGCACAGATACGCAGTATTTT. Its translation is CASSGQASGTDTQYF.

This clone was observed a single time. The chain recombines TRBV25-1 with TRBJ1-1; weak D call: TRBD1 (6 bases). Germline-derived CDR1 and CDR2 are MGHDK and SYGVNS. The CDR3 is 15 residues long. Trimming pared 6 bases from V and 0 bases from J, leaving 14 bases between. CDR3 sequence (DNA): TGTGCCAGCAGCAACCTACAGGGCATGAACACTGAAGCTTTCTTT. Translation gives CASSNLQGMNTEAFF.

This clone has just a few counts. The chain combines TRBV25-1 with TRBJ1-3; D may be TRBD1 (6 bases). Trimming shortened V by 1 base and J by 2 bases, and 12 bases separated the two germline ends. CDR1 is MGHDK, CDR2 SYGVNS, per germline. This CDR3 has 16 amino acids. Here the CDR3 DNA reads TGTGCCAGCAGTGAATTGGGCAGGGGAGCTGGAAACACCATATATTTT. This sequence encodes CASSELGRGAGNTIYF.

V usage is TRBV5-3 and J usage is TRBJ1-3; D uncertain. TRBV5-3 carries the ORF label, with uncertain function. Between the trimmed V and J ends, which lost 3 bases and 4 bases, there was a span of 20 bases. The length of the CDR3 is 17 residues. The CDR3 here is CARSSEPLGCGGNTIYF. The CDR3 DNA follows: TGTGCCAGAAGCTCCGAGCCTCTGGGTTGCGGCGGAAACACCATATATTTT.

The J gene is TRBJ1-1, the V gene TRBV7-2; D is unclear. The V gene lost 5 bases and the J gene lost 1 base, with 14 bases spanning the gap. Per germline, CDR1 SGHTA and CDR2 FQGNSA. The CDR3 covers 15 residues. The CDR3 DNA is TGTGCCAGCAGCCCACAGCGGATTCCGAACACTGAAGCTTTCTTT. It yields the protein CASSPQRIPNTEAFF.